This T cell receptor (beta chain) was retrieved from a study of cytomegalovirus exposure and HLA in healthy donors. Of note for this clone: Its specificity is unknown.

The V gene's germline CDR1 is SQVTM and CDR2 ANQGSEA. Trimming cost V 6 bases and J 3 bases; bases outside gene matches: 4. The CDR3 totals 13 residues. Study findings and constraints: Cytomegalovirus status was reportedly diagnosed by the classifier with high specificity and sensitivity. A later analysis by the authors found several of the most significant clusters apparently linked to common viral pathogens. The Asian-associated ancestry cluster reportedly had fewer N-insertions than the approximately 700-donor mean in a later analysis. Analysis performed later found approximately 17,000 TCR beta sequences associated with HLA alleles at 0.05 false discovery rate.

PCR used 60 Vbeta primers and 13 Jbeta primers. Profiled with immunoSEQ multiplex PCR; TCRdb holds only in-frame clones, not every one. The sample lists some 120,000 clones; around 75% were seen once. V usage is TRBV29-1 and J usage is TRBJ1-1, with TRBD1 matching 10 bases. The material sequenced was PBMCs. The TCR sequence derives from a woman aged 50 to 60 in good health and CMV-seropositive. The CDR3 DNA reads TGCAGCGTATCCGGGACAGGGGACACTGAAGCTTTCTTT. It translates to CSVSGTGDTEAFF.